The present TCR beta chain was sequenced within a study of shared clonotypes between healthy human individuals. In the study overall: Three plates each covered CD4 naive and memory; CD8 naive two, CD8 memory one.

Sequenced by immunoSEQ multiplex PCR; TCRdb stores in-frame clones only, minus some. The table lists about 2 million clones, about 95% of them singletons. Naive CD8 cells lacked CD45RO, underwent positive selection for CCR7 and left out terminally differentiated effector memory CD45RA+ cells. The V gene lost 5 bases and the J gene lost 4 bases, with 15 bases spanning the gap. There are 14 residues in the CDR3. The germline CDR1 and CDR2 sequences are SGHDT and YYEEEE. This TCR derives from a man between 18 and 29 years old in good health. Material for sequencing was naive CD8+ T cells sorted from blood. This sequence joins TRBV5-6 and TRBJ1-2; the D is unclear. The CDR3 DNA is TGTGCCAGCAGGGCAGACCAACCGTCCTATGGCTACACCTTC. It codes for CASRADQPSYGYTF.